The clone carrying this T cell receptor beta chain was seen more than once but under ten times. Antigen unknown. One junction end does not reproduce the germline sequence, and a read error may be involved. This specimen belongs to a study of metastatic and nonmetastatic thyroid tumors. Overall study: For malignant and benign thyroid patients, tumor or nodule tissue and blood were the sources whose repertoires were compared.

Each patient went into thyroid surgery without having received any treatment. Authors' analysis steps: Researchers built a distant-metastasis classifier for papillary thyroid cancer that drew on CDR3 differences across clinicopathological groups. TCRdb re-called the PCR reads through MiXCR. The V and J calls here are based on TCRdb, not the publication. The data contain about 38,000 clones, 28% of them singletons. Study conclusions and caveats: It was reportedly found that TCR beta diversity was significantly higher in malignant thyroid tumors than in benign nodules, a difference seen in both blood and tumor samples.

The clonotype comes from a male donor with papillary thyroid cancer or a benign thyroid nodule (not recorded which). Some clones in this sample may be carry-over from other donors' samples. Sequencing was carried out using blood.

CDR3 loop: CASRLVTYNSPLHF. The CDR3 nucleotides are TGTGCCAGCCGTCTTGTGACTTATAATTCGCCCCTCCACTTT. The V call is TRBV28, the J call TRBJ1-6; no clear D gene. CDR3 length: 14 residues. Germline V gives CDR1 MDHEN, CDR2 SYDVKM.